What follows describes a single T cell receptor (beta chain). This sample was included in a study of control samples from healthy donors and cancer patients. Germline-derived CDR1 and CDR2 are ENHRY and SYGVKD. Trimming at V came to 4 bases and at J to 8 bases, leaving 6 bases not matched to a gene. The CDR3 runs 14 residues. Generated by immunoSEQ multiplex PCR, the TCRdb table keeps only in-frame clones and is missing some. The sample comprises 150,000 or so clones, 75% to 95% of which are singletons, and 2% to 3% rests with the top ten. The TCR originated in a man aged 35 to 55 in good health. Sequencing was carried out using blood. The chain joins TRBV10-3 to TRBJ2-1; 9 bases line up with TRBD1. CDR3 residues: CAISGPGQGDEQFF. The DNA for the CDR3 is TGTGCCATCAGTGGCCCGGGACAGGGTGATGAGCAGTTCTTC.